The 26 T cell receptor beta chains in this list originate from one sample, sequenced in a study of blood T cell repertoires in COVID-19 (dated by TCRdb to 2020 to 2022). The receptor library was made with the immunoSEQ multiplex PCR assay. TCRdb provides this immuneACCESS table in a form limited to in-frame rearrangements. Some clones are lacking; in checked studies, under half of them reflect an unresolved V gene, and why the rest are absent is not known. Recorded for this sample are over 200,000 clones; around 88% of them occurred a single time. Approximately 5.9% of the sample is held by the ten biggest clonotypes. Sample: peripheral blood. The source of these receptors is a man older than 75 with acute or convalescent COVID-19.

The rearrangement uses TRBV30 and TRBJ2-2; 9 bases agree with TRBD1. This CDR3 comprises 17 residues. The J segment lost 1 base and the V segment lost 2 bases, leaving 8 bases of the junction unmatched. Germline V gene data show CDR1 as GTSNPN and CDR2 as SVGIG (reference sequence). The CDR3 DNA is TGTGCCTGGAGTAAGGGTAGACAGGGGGGGAACACCGGGGAGCTGTTTTTT. Translation gives CAWSKGRQGGNTGELFF. The whole variable domain, filled in from reference TRBV30 and TRBJ2-2, reads SQTIHQWPATLVQPVGSPLSLECTVEGTSNPNLYWYRQAAGRGLQLLFYSVGIGQISSEVPQNLSASRPQDRQFILSSKKLLLSDSGFYLCAWSKGRQGGNTGELFFGEGSRLTVL.

The chain couples TRBV28 to TRBJ2-1; TRBD2 might be the D (5 bases). The CDR3 contains 15 residues. CDR1 and CDR2 (germline): MDHEN, SYDVKM. V was clipped by 6 bases and J by 3 bases, with 15 bases between them. This CDR3 is CASSSTGLLYNEQFF. The CDR3 region has the DNA TGTGCCAGCAGCTCAACCGGACTCCTCTACAATGAGCAGTTCTTC.

V is TRBV28 and J is TRBJ1-4; D ambiguous. Trimming took 7 bases from V and 8 from J, leaving 17 bases between them. This CDR3 has 14 residues. The germline V gene has CDR1 MDHEN and CDR2 SYDVKM. This chain's CDR3 is CASNSVGVGEKLFF. In nucleotides, the CDR3 is TGTGCCAGCAACTCCGTCGGGGTTGGGGAAAAACTGTTTTTT.

This chain links TRBV4-1 with TRBJ1-1, with TRBD1 identical over 9 bases. The CDR3 is 15 residues long. With V trimmed by 2 bases and J by 3 bases, 4 bases remained unmatched. Germline V gene data show CDR1 as MGHRA and CDR2 as YSYEKL. The CDR3 sequence is CASSQFTGGYTEAFF. The CDR3 nucleotides read TGCGCCAGCAGCCAATTTACAGGGGGCTACACTGAAGCTTTCTTT.

This clone has just one count. The chain is built from TRBV9 and TRBJ2-7; D possibly corresponds to TRBD2 (6 bases). The CDR3 covers 17 residues. The germline V gene has CDR1 SGDLS and CDR2 YYNGEE. The V and J ends lost 3 bases and 5 bases respectively, with 24 bases between them. Here the CDR3 reads CASSAGVASSLYHEQYF. In nucleotides, the CDR3 is TGTGCCAGCAGCGCGGGGGTAGCTAGCTCCCTTTACCACGAGCAGTACTTC.

The rearrangement joins TRBV28 to TRBJ2-1; D is perhaps TRBD1 (6 bases). The CDR3 contains 17 residues. Germline values: CDR1 MDHEN, CDR2 SYDVKM. Trimming stripped 2 bases from V and 4 bases from J, with 18 bases between. The CDR3 loop reads CASSLGGQTGVYNEQFF. The CDR3 nucleotides are TGTGCCAGCAGTTTAGGGGGCCAAACTGGCGTTTACAATGAGCAGTTCTTC. Full variable domain (missing parts from reference TRBV28 and TRBJ2-1): DVKVTQSSRYLVKRTGEKVFLECVQDMDHENMFWYRQDPGLGLRLIYFSYDVKMKEKGDIPEGYSVSREKKERFSLILESASTNQTSMYLCASSLGGQTGVYNEQFFGPGTRLTVL.

This clone showed up just once. The rearrangement links TRBV23-1 to TRBJ2-6, with TRBD1 as a possible D gene (6 bases). TRBV23-1 falls under the ORF class, with uncertain function. The CDR3 runs to 20 residues. The V gene lost 2 bases and the J gene lost 2 bases, with 22 bases spanning the gap. CDR3 region: CASSQPLDRRGTPGANVLTF. The CDR3 nucleotides read TGCGCCAGCAGTCAACCCCTTGACCGAAGGGGGACGCCTGGGGCCAACGTCCTGACTTTC.

The J gene is TRBJ2-1, the V gene TRBV7-2; D perhaps matches TRBD2 (5 bases). Looked up from germline, CDR1 is SGHTA and CDR2 is FQGNSA. V was pared by 1 base and J by 7 bases, with 11 bases between. The CDR3 runs 14 residues. CDR3 bases: TGTGCCAGCAGCTTAGGTCGGGGAAAAAATGAGCAGTTCTTC. Protein sequence: CASSLGRGKNEQFF.

There are a few counts of this clone. This chain uses TRBV20-1 with TRBJ1-5; D is unclear. Germline V CDR1 and CDR2: DFQATT, SNEGSKA (reference sequence). The CDR3 runs 17 residues. V was shortened by 3 bases and J by 0 bases, with 18 bases between the two germline ends. CDR3 sequence: CSASKQLGMNSNQPQHF. Written as DNA, the CDR3 is TGCAGTGCTAGTAAACAGCTTGGAATGAATAGCAATCAGCCCCAGCATTTT.

The genes are TRBV30 and TRBJ1-5, with TRBD1 matching 7 bases. Germline loops: CDR1 GTSNPN, CDR2 SVGIG (reference sequence). CDR3 size: 15 residues. V dropped 1 base and J dropped 4; count of bases not matched to a gene: 7. CDR3: CAWSASGTVNQPQHF. CDR3 DNA sequence: TGTGCCTGGAGTGCGTCCGGGACAGTTAATCAGCCCCAGCATTTT.

Worth noting for this clone: The junction and the germline gene differ at one end; a read error may be behind it. V is TRBV7-3 and J is TRBJ2-5; possible D gene TRBD1, 5 bases. CDR3 length equals 13 residues. Germline V gene lookup returns CDR1 SGHTA and CDR2 FQGTGA. CDR3 bases: TGTGCCGGCAGCTTATCAGGGTTGGAGACCCAGTACTTC. Protein: CAGSLSGLETQYF.

J is TRBJ2-3 and V is TRBV18; 11 bases fit TRBD2. CDR1 and CDR2 (germline): KGHSH, LQKENI. V was pared by 1 base and J by 4 bases, with 4 bases of the junction left unmatched. This CDR3 contains 16 residues. The CDR3 nucleotides read TGTGCCAGCTCACCACAGGTAGCGGGGGGGTCAGATACGCAGTATTTT. Translated: CASSPQVAGGSDTQYF.

This chain joins TRBV5-1 and TRBJ1-6; 7 bases map to TRBD1. The length of the CDR3 is 14 residues. The J segment lost 6 bases and the V segment lost 4 bases, leaving 4 bases of the junction unmatched. Germline CDR1 SGHRS, CDR2 YFSETQ. CDR3 coding DNA: TGCGCCAGCAGCCCGGGACAGCCTAATTCACCCCTCCACTTT. Translation: CASSPGQPNSPLHF. Together with reference TRBV5-1 and TRBJ1-6, the CDR3 gives the full variable domain: KAGVTQTPRYLIKTRGQQVTLSCSPISGHRSVSWYQQTPGQGLQFLFEYFSETQRNKGNFPGRFSGRQFSNSRSEMNVSTLELGDSALYLCASSPGQPNSPLHFGNGTRLTVT.

For the CDR3, the DNA is TGTGCCAGCAGTTACACCCGTCAGGGCGGGGAGCTGTTTTTT. Translating it yields CASSYTRQGGELFF. V gene TRBV6-5 combines with J gene TRBJ2-2, with D tentatively TRBD1 (5 bases). CDR1 and CDR2 from the germline V gene are MNHEY and SVGAGI. V lost 2 bases and J lost 7, with 11 bases in between. This CDR3 comprises 14 residues.

V gene TRBV6-5 combines with J gene TRBJ1-5; tentative D call: TRBD1 (5 bases). The germline gives CDR1 MNHEY, CDR2 SVGAGI. Trimming pared 10 bases from V and 6 bases from J, leaving 16 bases between. This CDR3 is 13 amino acids long. CDR3 in amino acids: CATNLSGGQPQHF. The CDR3, as DNA: TGTGCCACCAATCTAAGCGGGGGTCAGCCCCAGCATTTT.

V usage is TRBV5-1 and J usage is TRBJ2-1; D is unclear. Trimming cost V 4 bases and J 5 bases, with 10 bases left between them. The CDR3 is 13 amino acids. Germline CDR1 is SGHRS and CDR2 is YFSETQ. The CDR3 is CASSGVRDNEQFF. The CDR3 DNA is TGCGCCAGCAGCGGCGTCCGGGACAATGAGCAGTTCTTC.

The chain couples TRBV7-9 to TRBJ1-4, with a possible D match to TRBD1 (6 bases). The V and J ends lost 4 bases and 1 base respectively, with 13 bases between them. Germline V CDR1 and CDR2: SEHNR, FQNEAQ (reference sequence). The CDR3 runs to 16 residues. In DNA, the CDR3 is TGTGCCAGCAGCTCAAGTACAGGGCTAACTAATGAAAAACTGTTTTTT. Translated, it gives CASSSSTGLTNEKLFF.

The chain combines TRBV6-2 or TRBV6-3 with TRBJ2-2; 8 bases map to TRBD2. V dropped 3 bases and J dropped 4; count of bases not matched to a gene: 4. This CDR3 comprises 15 residues. Germline V gene sequence: CDR1 MNHEY, CDR2 SVGEGT. The CDR3 is CASSYLGTSTGELFF. In DNA form, the CDR3 reads TGTGCCAGCAGTTATCTTGGGACTAGCACCGGGGAGCTGTTTTTT.

The J gene is TRBJ1-6, the V gene TRBV3-1 (or the pseudogene TRBV3-2); maybe TRBD1 (6 bases). Germline CDR1 reads LGHDT; CDR2 reads YNNKEL (reference sequence). Trimming pared 1 base from V and 6 bases from J, leaving 10 bases between. The CDR3 has 15 residues. The CDR3 spells CASSQGGPSNSPLHF. CDR3 in DNA: TGTGCCAGCAGCCAAGGGGGGCCCTCTAATTCACCCCTCCACTTT.

The CDR3 DNA is TGTGCCAGCAGTAGGCTAGTCGAGACCTACGAGCAGTACTTC. This codes for CASSRLVETYEQYF. The V and J genes are TRBV27 and TRBJ2-7; D call uncertain. This CDR3 has 14 residues. Germline CDR1 is MNHEY and CDR2 is SMNVEV (reference sequence). The V and J ends lost 5 bases and 2 bases respectively, with 13 bases between them.

The V gene is TRBV12-5, the J gene TRBJ2-3; 8 bases are a match to TRBD2. The CDR3 runs to 13 residues. After removal of 5 bases from V and 4 bases from J, the junction contained 2 bases not matched to a gene. Germline V gives CDR1 LGHNT, CDR2 FRNRAP. In nucleotides, the CDR3 is TGTGCTAGTGGTAGCGGGAGTGCAGATACGCAGTATTTT. Translating gives CASGSGSADTQYF.

The chain joins TRBV5-1 to TRBJ2-2, with a tentative D call TRBD2 (6 bases). The CDR3 runs to 15 residues. Per germline, CDR1 SGHRS and CDR2 YFSETQ. Between the trimmed V and J ends, which lost 4 bases and 1 base, there was a span of 11 bases. CDR3: CASSRDLLNTGELFF. The CDR3, as DNA: TGCGCCAGCAGCCGGGACTTGCTGAACACCGGGGAGCTGTTTTTT.

This clone was counted a few times. The chain combines TRBV3-1 (or the pseudogene TRBV3-2) with TRBJ1-1; TRBD1 agrees at 8 bases. The CDR3 runs to 17 residues. V dropped 1 base and J dropped 4; count of bases not matched to a gene: 11. Germline V gene data show CDR1 as LGHDT and CDR2 as YNNKEL (reference sequence). The DNA of the CDR3 is TGTGCCAGCAGCCAAGGACAGGGGTCCTCCTGGGTCACTGAAGCTTTCTTT. This translates into CASSQGQGSSWVTEAFF.

The rearrangement uses TRBV6-5 and TRBJ2-5; D may be TRBD2 (5 bases). The length of the CDR3 is 13 residues. Germline CDR1 reads MNHEY; CDR2 reads SVGAGI. V was shortened by 10 bases and J by 1 base, with 13 bases between the two germline ends. The CDR3 DNA reads as TGTGCCACGTCTCGAGGGAGCCAAGAGACCCAGTACTTC. Protein: CATSRGSQETQYF.

This clone was observed many times. In the same sample, other DNA sequences code for this CDR3. This sequence joins TRBV5-5 and TRBJ2-7; possibly TRBD2 for D (6 bases). V was shortened by 5 bases and J by 0 bases, with 9 bases between the two germline ends. Germline V gene sequence: CDR1 SGHKS, CDR2 YYEKEE (reference sequence). There are 13 residues in the CDR3. CDR3 in amino acids: CASSPGSSYEQYF. As DNA, the CDR3 is TGTGCCAGCAGTCCCGGGAGCTCCTACGAGCAGTACTTC.

V and J are TRBV6-5 and TRBJ1-1, with D perhaps matching TRBD1 (5 bases). The CDR3 runs to 14 residues. V dropped 0 bases and J dropped 3 bases, with 8 bases sitting between them. Germline CDR1 and CDR2: MNHEY and SVGAGI. The CDR3 reads CASSYSARDTEAFF. The CDR3, as DNA: TGTGCCAGCAGTTACTCGGCCAGGGACACTGAAGCTTTCTTT.